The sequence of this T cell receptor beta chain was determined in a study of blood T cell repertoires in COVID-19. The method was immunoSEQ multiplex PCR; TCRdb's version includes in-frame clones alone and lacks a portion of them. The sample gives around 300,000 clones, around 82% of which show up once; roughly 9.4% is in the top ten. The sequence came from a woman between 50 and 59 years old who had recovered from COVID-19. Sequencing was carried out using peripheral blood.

Here the CDR3 DNA reads TGTGCCAGCAGATCCCTCTGGGGACTAGCGGGAGGAGGGGGCACAGATACGCAGTATTTT. Translation: CASRSLWGLAGGGGTDTQYF. The V and J genes are TRBV5-4 and TRBJ2-3; TRBD2 matches at 15 bases. Per the germline V gene, CDR1 is SGHNT and CDR2 is YYREEE (reference sequence). The J segment lost 1 base and the V segment lost 5 bases, leaving 14 bases of the junction unmatched. CDR3 length equals 20 residues. The entire variable domain, with the rest obtained from reference TRBV5-4 and TRBJ2-3, is as follows: ETGVTQSPTHLIKTRGQQVTLRCSSQSGHNTVSWYQQALGQGPQFIFQYYREEENGRGNFPPRFSGLQFPNYSSELNVNALELDDSALYLCASRSLWGLAGGGGTDTQYFGPGTRLTVL.